This note documents a single TCR beta chain sequence. Antigen specificity is unknown. Generated by immunoSEQ multiplex PCR, the TCRdb table keeps only in-frame clones and is missing some. This sample has some 70,000 clones; 80% to 90% occur once, and the top ten carry 1.7%. These data come from a study of siplizumab effects on memory and regulatory T cells. Germline lookup yields CDR1 SQVTM and CDR2 ANQGSEA. CDR3 length equals 15 residues. V was pared by 3 bases and J by 5 bases, with 11 bases of the junction left unmatched. Study results and limitations: Alloreactive sequences traceable to unstimulated CD4+ memory cells declined significantly under siplizumab. Of the proliferating CD4+ or CD8+ clones, roughly 75-96% lacked a naive or memory phenotype that could be assigned.

Sequencing was performed on Tregs sorted from blood. This clonotype originated in a human donor in good health. The J gene is TRBJ2-3, the V gene TRBV29-1, with 7 bases identical to TRBD1. Here the CDR3 reads CSVENRGLPGDTQYF. For the CDR3, the DNA is TGCAGCGTTGAGAACAGGGGCCTCCCAGGAGATACGCAGTATTTT.